This passage covers 20 T cell receptor beta chains from one sample sequenced in a study of response to subunit inactivated influenza vaccine. TCRdb reprocessed the RT-PCR reads with MiXCR, giving one entry per CDR3 protein. In the table there are 150,000 to 200,000 distinct CDR3 sequences, roughly 12% of which are singletons. This same sample was also taken into another study, of T cells expressing NK-cell markers. That source notes: Template switching by 5'RACE with UMIs generated the TCR beta cDNA.

Sequences were derived from CD8+ T cells sorted from PBMCs, sampled 11 to 12 days after vaccination. The origin of the receptors is a man over 45 who received an inactivated influenza vaccine.

This clonotype has just a few counts. V and J are TRBV2 and TRBJ2-1; D call uncertain. This CDR3 comprises 15 residues. Germline V lookup: CDR1 SNHLY, CDR2 FYNNEI. V was shortened by 4 bases and J by 3 bases, with 13 bases between the two germline ends. The CDR3 DNA reads TGTGCCAGCAGTGTCACCTCCTCTAGCTACAATGAGCAGTTCTTC. This codes for CASSVTSSSYNEQFF. The full variable domain, rest sourced from reference TRBV2 and TRBJ2-1, is EPEVTQTPSHQVTQMGQEVILRCVPISNHLYFYWYRQILGQKVEFLVSFYNNEISEKSEIFDDQFSVERPDGSNFTLKIRSTKLEDSAMYFCASSVTSSSYNEQFFGPGTRLTVL.

At least ten counts were recorded for this clonotype. This chain links TRBV2 with TRBJ2-3, with 8 nucleotides matching TRBD2. CDR3 size: 15 residues. Per germline, CDR1 SNHLY and CDR2 FYNNEI. The V and J ends lost 2 bases and 0 bases, in that order; junction bases with no gene match: 1. Written as DNA, the CDR3 is TGTGCCAGCAGTGAAACTAGCGGTAGCACAGATACGCAGTATTTT. Protein sequence: CASSETSGSTDTQYF.

This clonotype was picked up a small number of times. The chain links TRBV28 to TRBJ2-1; 12 bases are shared with TRBD2. J gave up 3 bases and V 5 bases, and 17 bases lay outside the gene matches. This CDR3 spans 20 amino acids. Germline lookup yields CDR1 MDHEN and CDR2 SYDVKM. CDR3 protein: CASSLGTSGPIGRIYNEQFF. The CDR3 DNA is TGTGCCAGCAGTCTCGGGACTAGCGGGCCAATAGGCAGAATCTACAATGAGCAGTTCTTC.

The chain couples TRBV15 to TRBJ1-1; tentatively, D is TRBD1 (6 bases). Trimming took 3 bases from V and 5 from J, leaving 10 bases between them. Germline V gene lookup returns CDR1 LNHNV and CDR2 YYDKDF (reference sequence). This CDR3 comprises 13 residues. The CDR3 loop is CATSRDSATEAFF. In nucleotides, the CDR3 is TGTGCCACCAGCAGGGACAGCGCAACTGAAGCTTTCTTT.

This clonotype was seen a handful of times. The gene calls are TRBV20-1 and TRBJ1-6; D gene ambiguous. This CDR3 spans 13 amino acids. Trimming took 6 bases from V and 10 from J, leaving 16 bases between them. CDR1 is DFQATT and CDR2 is SNEGSKA in the germline V gene (reference sequence). CDR3 sequence (DNA): TGCAGTGCCAGGTTAGTGGAGGAGTCACCCCTCCACTTT. This translates into CSARLVEESPLHF.

The gene calls are TRBV28 and TRBJ2-5, with TRBD2 matching over 8 bases. V shed 6 bases and J 3 bases; nucleotides not matched to a gene: 12. CDR3 length: 16 residues. Germline-derived CDR1 and CDR2 are MDHEN and SYDVKM. The CDR3 here is CASRPRGLVLKETQYF. The CDR3 nucleotides are TGTGCCAGCAGACCCAGGGGACTAGTCCTTAAAGAGACCCAGTACTTC.

This clonotype turned up a few times. In DNA form, the CDR3 reads TGCAGTGCTAGAGAGGGGACGGAGAGATACAATGAGCAGTTCTTC. Its translation: CSAREGTERYNEQFF. V and J are TRBV20-1 and TRBJ2-1; D may correspond to TRBD1 or TRBD2 (5 bases each). The CDR3 is 15 amino acids. The V end lost 0 bases, the J end lost 4 bases, and 13 bases lay between the germline ends. CDR1 DFQATT and CDR2 SNEGSKA come from the germline V gene (reference sequence).

The rearrangement joins TRBV20-1 to TRBJ2-7; 9 nucleotides agree with TRBD2. Germline CDR1 reads DFQATT; CDR2 reads SNEGSKA (reference sequence). The CDR3 runs 14 residues. J was trimmed by 2 bases and V by 2 bases; bases with no gene match: 4. CDR3 region: CSARRGTSPYEQYF. The CDR3 region has the DNA TGCAGTGCTAGACGGGGGACTAGCCCCTACGAGCAGTACTTC.

This rearrangement joins TRBV7-6 to TRBJ2-5; 15 nucleotides match TRBD2. Trimming removed 5 bases from V and 4 bases from J; junction bases left unmatched: 5. Germline-derived CDR1 and CDR2 are SGHVS and FNYEAQ. The CDR3 has 16 residues. The chain's CDR3 is CASSGLAGGPTETQYF. CDR3 DNA: TGTGCCAGCAGCGGACTAGCGGGAGGGCCTACAGAGACCCAGTACTTC. Complete variable domain (other parts from reference TRBV7-6 and TRBJ2-5): GAGVSQSPRYKVTKRGQDVALRCDPISGHVSLYWYRQALGQGPEFLTYFNYEAQQDKSGLPNDRFSAERPEGSISTLTIQRTEQRDSAMYRCASSGLAGGPTETQYFGPGTRLLVL.

The chain uses TRBV27 and TRBJ1-2; TRBD1 agrees at 9 bases. Germline CDR1 MNHEY, CDR2 SMNVEV (reference sequence). Trimming removed 5 bases from V and 4 bases from J; junction bases left unmatched: 8. The CDR3 is 15 residues long. In nucleotides, the CDR3 is TGTGCCAGCAGTGCCTCGGGGGACAGGGTCTATGGCTACACCTTC. As protein: CASSASGDRVYGYTF.

This clonotype was seen more than once but under ten times. The V gene is TRBV4-3, the J gene TRBJ2-3; D possibly corresponds to TRBD1 (6 bases). This CDR3 spans 16 amino acids. Trimming cost V 4 bases and J 2 bases, with 16 bases left between them. CDR1 is LGHNA and CDR2 is YSLEER in the germline V gene. The CDR3 is CASSPRTDRYTDTQYF. CDR3 in DNA: TGCGCCAGCAGCCCCCGGACAGACAGATACACAGATACGCAGTATTTT.

This clonotype was counted between two and nine times. J is TRBJ2-5 and V is TRBV5-6, with D hard to call. The CDR3 is 12 residues long. The V gene lost 5 bases and the J gene lost 5 bases, with 10 bases spanning the gap. Germline CDR1 reads SGHDT; CDR2 reads YYEEEE. CDR3 in amino acids: CASSAFLETQYF. The CDR3 nucleotides read TGTGCCAGCAGTGCCTTTTTGGAGACCCAGTACTTC.

J is TRBJ2-1 and V is TRBV7-3, with 11 bases fitting TRBD2. Per germline, CDR1 SGHTA and CDR2 FQGTGA. The CDR3 loop spans 15 amino acids. Germline trimming cut 6 bases from V and 8 bases from J; bases unmatched to any gene: 9. Written as DNA, the CDR3 is TGTGCCAGCAGTATTAGCGGGAGGGGTTGGGATGAGCAGTTCTTC. This sequence encodes CASSISGRGWDEQFF.

The rearrangement joins TRBV12-3 or TRBV12-4 to TRBJ1-1; 7 bases agree with TRBD1. J gave up 5 bases and V 5 bases, and 8 bases lay outside the gene matches. The CDR3 runs 14 residues. The CDR3, as DNA: TGTGCCAGCAGTCAGGACAGGCCTGGGACTGAAGCTTTCTTT. Encoded protein: CASSQDRPGTEAFF.

V usage is TRBV7-8 and J usage is TRBJ1-1; D is uncertain. CDR3 length equals 13 residues. Trimming shortened V by 1 base and J by 2 bases, and 5 bases separated the two germline ends. The germline gives CDR1 SGHVS, CDR2 FQNEAQ. Here the CDR3 reads CASSLESNTEAFF. DNA of the CDR3: TGTGCCAGCAGCTTAGAGAGCAACACTGAAGCTTTCTTT.

This clonotype was counted only a few times. The rearrangement links TRBV20-1 to TRBJ2-7; no firm D call. The CDR3 runs to 11 residues. Trimming cost V 3 bases and J 5 bases, with 8 bases left between them. CDR1 is DFQATT and CDR2 is SNEGSKA in the germline V gene (reference sequence). CDR3 protein: CSARGRDEQYF. CDR3 nucleotide sequence: TGCAGTGCTAGGGGCCGGGACGAGCAGTACTTC.

This clonotype turned up a few times. The chain uses TRBV6-5 and TRBJ2-3, with TRBD2 matching 14 bases. In germline, CDR1 is MNHEY, CDR2 SVGAGI. This CDR3 is built from 18 residues. After removal of 0 bases from V and 3 bases from J, the junction contained 5 bases not matched to a gene. In nucleotides, the CDR3 is TGTGCCAGCAGTTACTCGACTAGCGGGGGGGCCTGGACAGATACGCAGTATTTT. Protein sequence: CASSYSTSGGAWTDTQYF.

The genes are TRBV20-1 and TRBJ2-7; D could derive from TRBD1 or TRBD2 (5 bases each). Germline assignment: CDR1 DFQATT and CDR2 SNEGSKA (reference sequence). V was cut by 0 bases and J by 1 base, with 22 bases left in between. The length of the CDR3 is 18 residues. The CDR3 region has the DNA TGCAGTGCTAGAGATCTCTGGGAACAGGCGACTAATTCCTACGAGCAGTACTTC. It translates to CSARDLWEQATNSYEQYF.

This chain joins TRBV19 and TRBJ1-1; 8 positions match TRBD1. The CDR3 contains 12 residues. CDR1 is LNHDA and CDR2 is SQIVND in the germline V gene (reference sequence). The V gene end was trimmed by 7 bases and the J gene end by 6 bases; junction bases not matched to a gene: 4. CDR3 sequence: CASIKQGAEAFF. The DNA for the CDR3 is TGTGCCAGTATCAAACAGGGGGCTGAAGCTTTCTTT.

This clonotype appeared a few times. The chain carries TRBV15 and TRBJ2-3; D gene unclear. Trimming removed 8 bases at V and 3 bases at J, with 12 bases between. This CDR3 is 13 amino acids long. From germline, CDR1 is LNHNV and CDR2 YYDKDF (reference sequence). CDR3 DNA: TGTGCCACCGCTAGTCATAAAACAGATACGCAGTATTTT. This gives the protein CATASHKTDTQYF.